These 9 T cell receptor beta chains were sequenced from one sample in a study of identical twins. In TCRdb, the 5' RACE reads were re-called with MiXCR into one record per CDR3 protein. The sample has about 1.7 million distinct CDR3 sequences; under 35% are singletons. Sequencing was carried out using cord blood. The source of these receptors is a newborn girl in good health.

This clonotype was recorded a few times. The V gene is TRBV4-2, the J gene TRBJ2-3; 9 positions agree with TRBD2. The germline gives CDR1 LGHNA, CDR2 YNFKEQ. After removal of 1 base from V and 2 bases from J, the junction contained 7 bases not matched to a gene. The CDR3 sequence is 17 residues long. CDR3 loop: CASSQGQAGGNTDTQYF. CDR3 nucleotides: TGTGCCAGCAGCCAAGGTCAAGCGGGGGGAAACACAGATACGCAGTATTTT.

Notes on this clonotype: This may come from a read error, since a much larger clone is one base off. The genes are TRBV6-2 or TRBV6-3 and TRBJ2-7, with 11 bases identical to TRBD1. The CDR3 contains 15 residues. Per germline, CDR1 MNHEY and CDR2 SVGEGT. This chain's CDR3 is CAGSYGTGGIYEQYF. CDR3 sequence (DNA): TGTGCCGGCAGTTACGGGACAGGGGGGATCTACGAGCAGTACTTC.

This clonotype was seen a few times. V gene TRBV20-1 combines with J gene TRBJ2-7; 7 nucleotides agree with TRBD1. Germline values: CDR1 DFQATT, CDR2 SNEGSKA (reference sequence). Trimming at V came to 2 bases and at J to 6 bases, leaving 10 bases not matched to a gene. The CDR3 is made up of 14 amino acids. The chain's CDR3 is CSARRDSSTSEQYF. The CDR3 DNA sequence: TGCAGTGCTAGAAGGGACAGCTCTACGTCCGAGCAGTACTTC.

This clonotype was recorded a few times. The genes are TRBV6-1 and TRBJ2-3; 9 nucleotides agree with TRBD1. Germline-derived CDR1 and CDR2 are MNHNS and SASEGT. The CDR3 loop spans 15 amino acids. Trimming at V came to 5 bases and at J to 7 bases, leaving 10 bases not matched to a gene. CDR3 in amino acids: CASSPTTGGKNTQYF. CDR3 nucleotide sequence: TGTGCCAGCAGTCCTACGACAGGGGGGAAGAATACGCAGTATTTT.

CDR3 DNA: TGTGCCAGCAGTTTAATGGCGGGAGGGTGGAATGAGCAGTTCTTC. Protein sequence: CASSLMAGGWNEQFF. The V and J genes are TRBV12-3 or TRBV12-4 and TRBJ2-1; 9 bases align to TRBD2. This CDR3 has 15 residues. Unmatched junction bases numbered 6, after V lost 2 bases and J lost 7 bases.

V usage is TRBV27 and J usage is TRBJ2-7; TRBD2 agrees at 8 bases. The CDR3 contains 16 residues. The germline CDR1 and CDR2 sequences are MNHEY and SMNVEV (reference sequence). V was clipped by 1 base and J by 3 bases; unmatched bases: 8. Written as DNA, the CDR3 is TGTGCCAGCAGTTTATATCCTAGCGGGTTACTCTACGAGCAGTACTTC. This gives the protein CASSLYPSGLLYEQYF.

This clonotype was recorded a few times. V is TRBV10-1 and J is TRBJ2-1; 7 bases fit TRBD2. Looked up from germline, CDR1 is WNHNN and CDR2 is SYGVQD (reference sequence). This CDR3 is built from 16 residues. Germline trimming cut 0 bases from V and 4 bases from J; bases unmatched to any gene: 6. CDR3 bases: TGCGCCAGCAGTGAGTCTCGGACTAGGGTATACAATGAGCAGTTCTTC. It specifies CASSESRTRVYNEQFF.

The rearrangement joins TRBV20-1 to TRBJ1-1; 7 bases align to TRBD1. The CDR3 length is 12 residues. J was trimmed by 1 base and V by 7 bases; bases with no gene match: 3. Looked up from germline, CDR1 is DFQATT and CDR2 is SNEGSKA (reference sequence). The CDR3 spells CSVTGPNTEAFF. CDR3 coding DNA: TGCAGTGTGACAGGGCCGAACACTGAAGCTTTCTTT.

This clonotype came up a few times. This chain joins TRBV5-1 and TRBJ2-4; 8 bases agree with TRBD2. Germline CDR1 SGHRS, CDR2 YFSETQ. Trimming cost V 3 bases and J 0 bases; bases outside gene matches: 17. The length of the CDR3 is 20 residues. In DNA, the CDR3 is TGCGCCAGCAGCTCCACCCTCCGGGAGGGCCTCTTGGGAGCCAAAAACATTCAGTACTTC. Encoded protein: CASSSTLREGLLGAKNIQYF.